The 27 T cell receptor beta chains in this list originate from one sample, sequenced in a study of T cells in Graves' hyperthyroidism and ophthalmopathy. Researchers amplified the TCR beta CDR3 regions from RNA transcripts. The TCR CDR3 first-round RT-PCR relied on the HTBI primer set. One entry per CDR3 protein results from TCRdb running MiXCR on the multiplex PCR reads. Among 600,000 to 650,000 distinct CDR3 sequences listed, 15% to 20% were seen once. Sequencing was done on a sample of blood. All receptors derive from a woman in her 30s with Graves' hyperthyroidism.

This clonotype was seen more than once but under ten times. CDR3 nucleotides: TGTGCCAGCAGCCAGAGAGGGCCGGGACAGGGCACCTACGAGCAGTACTTC. This sequence encodes CASSQRGPGQGTYEQYF. The chain uses TRBV28 and TRBJ2-7; 9 nucleotides agree with TRBD1. The ends lost 6 bases at V and 2 bases at J; junction bases unmatched: 14. The length of the CDR3 is 17 residues. Germline values: CDR1 MDHEN, CDR2 SYDVKM.

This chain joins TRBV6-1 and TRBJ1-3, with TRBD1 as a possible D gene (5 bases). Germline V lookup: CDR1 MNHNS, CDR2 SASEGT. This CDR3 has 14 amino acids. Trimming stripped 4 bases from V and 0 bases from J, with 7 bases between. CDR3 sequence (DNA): TGTGCCAGCAGTGTGGGGCACTCTGGAAACACCATATATTTT. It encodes CASSVGHSGNTIYF.

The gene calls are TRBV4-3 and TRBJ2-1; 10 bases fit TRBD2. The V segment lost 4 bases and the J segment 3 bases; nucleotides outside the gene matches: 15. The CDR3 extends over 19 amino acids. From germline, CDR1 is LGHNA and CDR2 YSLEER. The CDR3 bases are TGCGCCAGCAGCCCGAGGGGGAAAGGACTAGCGGATTTCTACAATGAGCAGTTCTTC. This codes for CASSPRGKGLADFYNEQFF.

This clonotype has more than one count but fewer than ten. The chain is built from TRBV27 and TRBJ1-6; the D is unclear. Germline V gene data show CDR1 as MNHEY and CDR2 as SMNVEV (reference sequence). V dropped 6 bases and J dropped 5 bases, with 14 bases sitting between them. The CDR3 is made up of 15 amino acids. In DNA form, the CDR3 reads TGTGCCAGCAGCGCGCAAAGGGTGGATAATTCACCCCTCCACTTT. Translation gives CASSAQRVDNSPLHF.

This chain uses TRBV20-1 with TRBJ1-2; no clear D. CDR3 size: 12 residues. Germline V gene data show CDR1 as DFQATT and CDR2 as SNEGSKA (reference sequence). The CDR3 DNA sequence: TGCAATGCAAGAGAGGGCTCTTATGGCTACACCTTC. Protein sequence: CNAREGSYGYTF.

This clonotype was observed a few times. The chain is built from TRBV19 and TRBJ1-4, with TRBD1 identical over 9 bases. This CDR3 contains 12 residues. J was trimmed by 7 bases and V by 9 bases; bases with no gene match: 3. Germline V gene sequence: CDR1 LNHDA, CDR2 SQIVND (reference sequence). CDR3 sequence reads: CASDRGSEKLFF. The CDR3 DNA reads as TGTGCCAGCGACAGGGGGAGTGAAAAACTGTTTTTT. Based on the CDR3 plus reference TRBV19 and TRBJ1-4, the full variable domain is DGGITQSPKYLFRKEGQNVTLSCEQNLNHDAMYWYRQDPGQGLRLIYYSQIVNDFQKGDIAEGYSVSREKKESFPLTVTSAQKNPTAFYLCASDRGSEKLFFGSGTQLSVL.

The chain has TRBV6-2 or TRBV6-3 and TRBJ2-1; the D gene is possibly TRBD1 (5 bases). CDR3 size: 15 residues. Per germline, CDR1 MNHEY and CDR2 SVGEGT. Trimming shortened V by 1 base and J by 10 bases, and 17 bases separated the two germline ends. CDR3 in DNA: TGTGCCAGCAGTTACTGCCCTCAGGGTACTGGAGAGCAGTTCTTC. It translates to CASSYCPQGTGEQFF.

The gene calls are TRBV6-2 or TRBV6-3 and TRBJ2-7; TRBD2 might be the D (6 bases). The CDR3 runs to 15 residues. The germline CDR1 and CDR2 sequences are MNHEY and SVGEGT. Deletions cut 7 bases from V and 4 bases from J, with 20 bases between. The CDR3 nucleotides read TGTGCCAGCACCAACTCTCGGGAGACTATATACGAGCAGTACTTC. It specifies CASTNSRETIYEQYF.

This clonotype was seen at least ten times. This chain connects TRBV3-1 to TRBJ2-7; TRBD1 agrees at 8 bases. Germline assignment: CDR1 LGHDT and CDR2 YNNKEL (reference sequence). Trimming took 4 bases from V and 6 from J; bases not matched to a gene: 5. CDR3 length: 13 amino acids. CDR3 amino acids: CASSPTGAVEQYF. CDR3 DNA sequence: TGTGCCAGCAGCCCGACAGGGGCCGTCGAGCAGTACTTC.

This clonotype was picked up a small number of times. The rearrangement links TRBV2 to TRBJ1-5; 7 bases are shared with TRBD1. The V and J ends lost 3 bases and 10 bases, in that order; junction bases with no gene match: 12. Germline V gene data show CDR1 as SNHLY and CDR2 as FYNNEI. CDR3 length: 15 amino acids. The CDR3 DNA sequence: TGTGCCAGCAGTGACCAGGGGGTAGCAATGTACCCCCAGCATTTT. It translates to CASSDQGVAMYPQHF.

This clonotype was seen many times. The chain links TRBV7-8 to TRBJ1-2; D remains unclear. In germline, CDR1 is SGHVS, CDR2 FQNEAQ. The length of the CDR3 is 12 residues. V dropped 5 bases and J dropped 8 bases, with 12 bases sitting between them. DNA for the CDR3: TGTGCCAGCAGCCCGCATGGGAGAGGCTACACCTTC. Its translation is CASSPHGRGYTF.

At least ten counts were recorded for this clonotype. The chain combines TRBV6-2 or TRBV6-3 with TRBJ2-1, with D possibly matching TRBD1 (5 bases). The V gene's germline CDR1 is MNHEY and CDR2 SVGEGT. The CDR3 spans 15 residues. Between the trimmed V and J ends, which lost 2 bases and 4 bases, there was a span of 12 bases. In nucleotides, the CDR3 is TGTGCCAGCAGTTACGCTGGCAGGGCATACAATGAGCAGTTCTTC. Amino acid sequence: CASSYAGRAYNEQFF.

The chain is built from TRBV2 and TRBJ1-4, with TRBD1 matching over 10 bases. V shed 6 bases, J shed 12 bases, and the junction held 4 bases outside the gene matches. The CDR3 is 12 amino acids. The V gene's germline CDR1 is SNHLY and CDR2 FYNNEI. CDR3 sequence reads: CASRDRGDQLFF. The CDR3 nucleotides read TGTGCCAGCAGGGACAGGGGGGACCAACTGTTTTTT.

CDR3 residues: CSARGDRGSAEAFF. As DNA, the CDR3 is TGCAGTGCTAGAGGGGACAGGGGTTCCGCTGAAGCTTTCTTT. The chain recombines TRBV20-1 with TRBJ1-1; 10 positions agree with TRBD1. Germline loops: CDR1 DFQATT, CDR2 SNEGSKA (reference sequence). The CDR3 totals 14 residues. V shed 1 base and J 6 bases; nucleotides not matched to a gene: 5.

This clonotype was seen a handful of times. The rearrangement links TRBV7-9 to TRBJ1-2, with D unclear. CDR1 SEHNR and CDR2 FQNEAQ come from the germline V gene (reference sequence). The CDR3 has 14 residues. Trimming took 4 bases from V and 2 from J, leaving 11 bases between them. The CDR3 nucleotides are TGTGCCAGCAGCTCTCCCATCACGAACTATGGCTACACCTTC. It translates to CASSSPITNYGYTF.

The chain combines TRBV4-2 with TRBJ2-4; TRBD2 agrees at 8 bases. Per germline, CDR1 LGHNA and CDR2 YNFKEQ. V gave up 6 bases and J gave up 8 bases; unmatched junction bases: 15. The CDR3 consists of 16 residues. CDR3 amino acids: CASSPDGGELVDIQYF. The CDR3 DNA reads TGTGCCAGCAGTCCAGACGGGGGGGAGTTGGTGGACATTCAGTACTTC.

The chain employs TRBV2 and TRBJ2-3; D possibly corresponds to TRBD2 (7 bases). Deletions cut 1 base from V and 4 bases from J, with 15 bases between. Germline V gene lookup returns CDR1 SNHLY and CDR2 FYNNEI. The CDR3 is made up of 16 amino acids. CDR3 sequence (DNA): TGTGCCAGCAGTGAAGGGGGGCAGGGGAGGGCAGATACGCAGTATTTT. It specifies CASSEGGQGRADTQYF. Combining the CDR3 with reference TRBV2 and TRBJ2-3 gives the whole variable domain EPEVTQTPSHQVTQMGQEVILRCVPISNHLYFYWYRQILGQKVEFLVSFYNNEISEKSEIFDDQFSVERPDGSNFTLKIRSTKLEDSAMYFCASSEGGQGRADTQYFGPGTRLTVL.

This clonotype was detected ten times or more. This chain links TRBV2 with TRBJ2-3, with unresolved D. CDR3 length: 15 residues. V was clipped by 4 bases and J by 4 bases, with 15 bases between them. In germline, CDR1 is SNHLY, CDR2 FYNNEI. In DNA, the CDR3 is TGTGCCAGCAGTGTAGAAGTTCTAAAGGCAGATACGCAGTATTTT. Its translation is CASSVEVLKADTQYF. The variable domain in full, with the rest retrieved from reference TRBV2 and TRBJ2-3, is EPEVTQTPSHQVTQMGQEVILRCVPISNHLYFYWYRQILGQKVEFLVSFYNNEISEKSEIFDDQFSVERPDGSNFTLKIRSTKLEDSAMYFCASSVEVLKADTQYFGPGTRLTVL.

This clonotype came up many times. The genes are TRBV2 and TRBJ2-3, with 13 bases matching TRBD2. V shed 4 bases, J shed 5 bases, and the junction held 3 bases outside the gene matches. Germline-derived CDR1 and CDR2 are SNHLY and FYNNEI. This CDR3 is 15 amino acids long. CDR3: CASSGLAGGGDTQYF. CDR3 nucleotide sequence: TGTGCCAGCAGTGGACTAGCGGGAGGTGGAGATACGCAGTATTTT.

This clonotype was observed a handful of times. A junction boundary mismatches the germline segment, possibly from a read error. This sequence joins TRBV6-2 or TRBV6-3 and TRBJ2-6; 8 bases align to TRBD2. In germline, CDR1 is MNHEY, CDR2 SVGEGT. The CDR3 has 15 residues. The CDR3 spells CASGTSGSRANVLTF. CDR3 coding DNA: TGTGCCAGCGGCACTAGCGGCTCTAGGGCCAACGTCCTGACTTTC.

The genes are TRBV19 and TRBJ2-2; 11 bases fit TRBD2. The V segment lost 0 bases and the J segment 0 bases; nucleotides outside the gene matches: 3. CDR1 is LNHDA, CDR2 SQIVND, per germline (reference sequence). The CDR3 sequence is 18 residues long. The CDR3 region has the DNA TGTGCCAGTAGTATAGATTTGGGACTAGCGGCGAACACCGGGGAGCTGTTTTTT. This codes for CASSIDLGLAANTGELFF.

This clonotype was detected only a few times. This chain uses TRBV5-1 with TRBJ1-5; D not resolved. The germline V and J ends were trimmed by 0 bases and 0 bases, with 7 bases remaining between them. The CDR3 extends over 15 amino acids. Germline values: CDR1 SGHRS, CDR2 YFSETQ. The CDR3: CASSLGQDSNQPQHF. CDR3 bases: TGCGCCAGCAGCTTGGGGCAGGATAGCAATCAGCCCCAGCATTTT. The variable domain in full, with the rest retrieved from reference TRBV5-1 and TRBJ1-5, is KAGVTQTPRYLIKTRGQQVTLSCSPISGHRSVSWYQQTPGQGLQFLFEYFSETQRNKGNFPGRFSGRQFSNSRSEMNVSTLELGDSALYLCASSLGQDSNQPQHFGDGTRLSIL.

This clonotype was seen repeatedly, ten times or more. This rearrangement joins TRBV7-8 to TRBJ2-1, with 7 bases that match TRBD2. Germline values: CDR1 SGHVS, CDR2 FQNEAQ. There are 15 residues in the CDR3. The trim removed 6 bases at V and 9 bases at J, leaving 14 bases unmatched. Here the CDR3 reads CASSPLRGGSGEQFF. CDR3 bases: TGTGCCAGCAGTCCCTTGAGGGGCGGGAGTGGTGAGCAGTTCTTC.

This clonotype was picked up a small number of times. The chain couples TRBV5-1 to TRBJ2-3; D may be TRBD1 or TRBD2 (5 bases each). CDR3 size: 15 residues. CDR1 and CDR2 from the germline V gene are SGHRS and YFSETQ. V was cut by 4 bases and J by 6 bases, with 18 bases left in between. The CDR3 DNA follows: TGCGCCAGCAGCCGGACACTGGGGGAAGGGGATACGCAGTATTTT. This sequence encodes CASSRTLGEGDTQYF.

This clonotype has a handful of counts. CDR3 sequence (DNA): TGTGCCAGCAGCTCTCTTCGACTAGCGCTAGTTTGGCCAGATACGCAGTATTTT. Its translation: CASSSLRLALVWPDTQYF. V is TRBV7-9 and J is TRBJ2-3; TRBD2 matches at 8 bases. V was clipped by 4 bases and J by 4 bases; unmatched bases: 16. Looked up from germline, CDR1 is SEHNR and CDR2 is FQNEAQ (reference sequence). The CDR3 contains 18 residues. Drawing the rest from reference TRBV7-9 and TRBJ2-3, the complete variable domain is DTGVSQNPRHKITKRGQNVTFRCDPISEHNRLYWYRQTLGQGPEFLTYFQNEAQLEKSRLLSDRFSAERPKGSFSTLEIQRTEQGDSAMYLCASSSLRLALVWPDTQYFGPGTRLTVL.

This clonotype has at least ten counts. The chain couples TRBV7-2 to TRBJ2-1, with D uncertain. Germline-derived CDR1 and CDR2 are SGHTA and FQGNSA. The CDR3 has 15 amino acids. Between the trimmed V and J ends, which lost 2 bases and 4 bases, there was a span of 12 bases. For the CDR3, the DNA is TGTGCCAGCAGCTTACTACCAAATGGTTACAATGAGCAGTTCTTC. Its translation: CASSLLPNGYNEQFF.

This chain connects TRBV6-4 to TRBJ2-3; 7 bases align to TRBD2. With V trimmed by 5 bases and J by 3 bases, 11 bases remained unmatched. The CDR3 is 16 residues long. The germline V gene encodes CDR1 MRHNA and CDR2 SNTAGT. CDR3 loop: CASSQEAGALTDTQYF. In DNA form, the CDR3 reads TGTGCCAGCAGTCAGGAGGCGGGAGCTTTAACAGATACGCAGTATTTT.